The T cell receptor (beta chain) under discussion was sequenced for a study of T cells in Graves' hyperthyroidism and ophthalmopathy. Notes on the study in general: Ophthalmopathy was predicted by the model a median of approximately six months ahead of onset. Ophthalmopathy and stable hyperthyroidism were told apart by a 13 V-J model.

Graves' hyperthyroidism showing no ophthalmopathy progression within 18 months was considered stable. V lost 0 bases and J lost 5, with 12 bases in between. Per germline, CDR1 SGHRS and CDR2 YFSETQ. The CDR3 consists of 14 residues. This clonotype was detected ten times or more. Its antigen is not identified. Template material for amplifying TCR beta CDR3 regions consisted of RNA transcripts. First-round RT-PCR with HTBI primers amplified the TCR CDR3 region. TCRdb re-derived calls from the multiplex PCR reads in MiXCR, one entry per CDR3 protein. The sample yields about 320,000 distinct CDR3 sequences, roughly 15% seen once.

J is TRBJ2-7 and V is TRBV5-1; a weak D match, TRBD1 (5 bases). The TCR sequence derives from a man aged 25-45 years with Graves' hyperthyroidism. The specimen was blood. CDR3 residues: CASSLGQQWDEQYF. CDR3 DNA: TGCGCCAGCAGCTTGGGACAGCAGTGGGACGAGCAGTACTTC.